These 21 T cell receptor beta chains share one sample of origin, sequenced in a study of T-cell reconstitution after alpha-beta-depleted transplantation in children. Using unique molecular identifiers, the investigators prepared the TCRbeta library. TCRdb re-derived calls from the PCR reads in MiXCR, one entry per CDR3 protein. The table has about 980,000 distinct CDR3 sequences, under 30% seen once. The sample consisted of PBMCs, mostly from graft donor cells, taken 360 days after TCRalphabeta/CD19-depleted stem cell transplant. These receptors all come from a boy younger than two who had a stem cell transplant for SCID, so the T cells may come from the graft donor.

The table lists this clonotype with a few counts. V is TRBV12-3 or TRBV12-4 and J is TRBJ1-5, with D perhaps matching TRBD1 (6 bases). The CDR3 spans 15 residues. Trimming pared 0 bases from V and 6 bases from J, leaving 12 bases between. The chain's CDR3 is CASSLAQGRGQPQHF. The CDR3 DNA reads TGTGCCAGCAGTTTAGCCCAGGGGAGGGGTCAGCCCCAGCATTTT.

This chain connects TRBV7-9 to TRBJ2-3, with D possibly TRBD2 on 6 matching bases. The CDR3 extends over 17 amino acids. Per germline, CDR1 SEHNR and CDR2 FQNEAQ (reference sequence). Deletions cut 4 bases from V and 1 base from J, with 18 bases between. The CDR3 sequence: CASSSGMEGIGTDTQYF. For the CDR3, the DNA is TGTGCCAGCAGCTCAGGGATGGAGGGGATTGGCACAGATACGCAGTATTTT.

The CDR3: CASSLHDGGDPYEQYF. The CDR3 coding sequence is TGCGCCAGCAGCTTGCACGATGGGGGGGACCCCTACGAGCAGTACTTC. The chain links TRBV5-1 to TRBJ2-7; 7 bases fit TRBD2. The CDR3 is 16 residues long. CDR1 SGHRS and CDR2 YFSETQ come from the germline V gene. V lost 1 base and J lost 2; bases outside the gene matches: 9.

V is TRBV7-9 and J is TRBJ1-1; D not certain. V dropped 1 base and J dropped 10 bases, with 10 bases sitting between them. Germline loops: CDR1 SEHNR, CDR2 FQNEAQ (reference sequence). CDR3 length: 12 residues. The CDR3 DNA sequence: TGTGCCAGCAGCTTAGAGGGAGGTTCAGCTTTCTTT. Translating it yields CASSLEGGSAFF.

This clonotype was picked up a small number of times. The chain couples TRBV15 to TRBJ2-2; 7 bases are a match to TRBD2. Trimming cost V 0 bases and J 3 bases; bases outside gene matches: 10. This CDR3 has 18 residues. Germline V gene sequence: CDR1 LNHNV, CDR2 YYDKDF (reference sequence). CDR3 nucleotides: TGTGCCACCAGCAGAGATAAGGGAAAGCGGGGCTACACCGGGGAGCTGTTTTTT. This translates into CATSRDKGKRGYTGELFF.

The gene calls are TRBV9 and TRBJ2-1; possible D gene TRBD1, 6 bases. The V gene's germline CDR1 is SGDLS and CDR2 YYNGEE. CDR3 length equals 15 residues. V lost 8 bases to trimming and J lost 10 bases, with 25 bases between them. CDR3 sequence (DNA): TGTGCCAGTGCCCGTGTTCAGGGGCGATCAAAGGAGCAGTTCTTC. Translation: CASARVQGRSKEQFF.

The V gene is TRBV25-1, the J gene TRBJ2-1; D call uncertain. The V gene's germline CDR1 is MGHDK and CDR2 SYGVNS. This CDR3 has 13 residues. Trimming took off 8 bases at V and 8 bases at J, with 16 bases between the two ends. The CDR3, as DNA: TGTGCCAGCGGCGCGGCGTCCCGTTATGAGCAGTTCTTC. Its protein is CASGAASRYEQFF.

The chain combines TRBV24-1 with TRBJ2-1, with a possible D match to TRBD2 (5 bases). CDR1 and CDR2 (germline): KGHDR, SFDVKD. The CDR3 runs to 13 residues. V gave up 3 bases and J gave up 5 bases, with 7 bases separating them. This CDR3 is CATSDHGNNEQFF. The CDR3 nucleotides are TGTGCCACCAGTGATCACGGGAACAATGAGCAGTTCTTC.

V gene TRBV6-2 or TRBV6-3 combines with J gene TRBJ2-7; D not certain. The CDR3 spans 15 residues. Germline loops: CDR1 MNHEY, CDR2 SVGEGT. The V end lost 2 bases, the J end lost 4 bases, and 15 bases lay between the germline ends. Here the CDR3 reads CASSYPASYPYEQYF. The CDR3 region has the DNA TGTGCCAGCAGTTACCCAGCTTCGTACCCGTACGAGCAGTACTTC.

A few counts support this clonotype. The chain links TRBV12-3 or TRBV12-4 to TRBJ2-7; D perhaps matches TRBD1 (6 bases). The CDR3 spans 14 residues. V lost 5 bases and J lost 5, with 16 bases in between. This CDR3 reads CASSPRDRRNEQYF. DNA of the CDR3: TGTGCCAGCAGTCCTCGAGACAGGCGAAACGAGCAGTACTTC.

The chain combines TRBV10-2 with TRBJ1-2, with D possibly matching TRBD1 (6 bases). The CDR3 has 17 residues. Germline values: CDR1 WSHSY, CDR2 SAAADI. V shed 4 bases and J shed 8 bases, with 26 bases lying between them. CDR3 sequence reads: CASSGESAGTWPLGYTF. DNA for the CDR3: TGCGCCAGCAGTGGCGAATCCGCCGGGACATGGCCCCTGGGCTACACCTTC.

In its sample, this clonotype was seen a few times. The V call is TRBV9, the J call TRBJ1-2, with a weak D call TRBD1 (6 bases). Trimming cost V 7 bases and J 4 bases, with 14 bases left between them. CDR1 and CDR2 (germline): SGDLS, YYNGEE. The CDR3 is 13 amino acids. This CDR3 reads CASRGGTSYGYTF. For the CDR3, the DNA is TGTGCCAGCCGAGGGGGTACGAGCTATGGCTACACCTTC.

The rearrangement uses TRBV15 and TRBJ2-7; the D is unclear. The CDR3 sequence is 14 residues long. Germline CDR1 LNHNV, CDR2 YYDKDF (reference sequence). Trimming pared 8 bases from V and 2 bases from J, leaving 16 bases between. In DNA, the CDR3 is TGTGCCACCGGACGCCAACACCCTCCCTACGAGCAGTACTTC. This encodes CATGRQHPPYEQYF.

This chain uses TRBV10-1 with TRBJ2-2, with 7 bases lining up with TRBD1. With 2 bases clipped from V and 7 bases from J, the junction kept 4 bases outside the gene matches. Germline V gene data show CDR1 as WNHNN and CDR2 as SYGVQD (reference sequence). The CDR3 totals 14 residues. The CDR3 spells CASSEAGGFGELFF. CDR3 DNA: TGCGCCAGCAGTGAGGCAGGGGGATTCGGGGAGCTGTTTTTT.

This clonotype has more than one count but fewer than ten. The chain links TRBV7-9 to TRBJ2-7; 9 bases line up with TRBD1. From germline, CDR1 is SEHNR and CDR2 FQNEAQ (reference sequence). This CDR3 has 15 residues. V trimming: 4 bases; J trimming: 5 bases; junction bases outside the gene matches: 9. CDR3 in DNA: TGTGCCAGCAGCTCCATCGGGACAGGGCGAAACGAGCAGTACTTC. It codes for CASSSIGTGRNEQYF.

This clonotype was detected a few times. V gene TRBV20-1 combines with J gene TRBJ2-5; perhaps D is TRBD1 or TRBD2 (5 bases each). The germline V and J ends were trimmed by 6 bases and 4 bases, with 15 bases remaining between them. CDR1 DFQATT and CDR2 SNEGSKA come from the germline V gene (reference sequence). This CDR3 spans 13 amino acids. CDR3 sequence: CSAEMRGRETQYF. The CDR3, as DNA: TGCAGTGCAGAGATGAGGGGTCGAGAGACCCAGTACTTC.

This clonotype has only a few counts. V gene TRBV9 combines with J gene TRBJ2-5; 15 bases match TRBD2. Germline assignment: CDR1 SGDLS and CDR2 YYNGEE. The CDR3 covers 15 residues. Germline trimming cut 5 bases from V and 2 bases from J; bases unmatched to any gene: 1. The CDR3 region has the DNA TGTGCCAGCAGTGGGACTAGCGGGGGGCAAGAGACCCAGTACTTC. This gives the protein CASSGTSGGQETQYF.

There are many counts of this clonotype. The chain employs TRBV5-1 and TRBJ2-1; the D is unclear. The V end was cut by 3 bases, the J end by 5 bases, with 9 bases between. The germline CDR1 and CDR2 sequences are SGHRS and YFSETQ. The CDR3 is 13 amino acids. CDR3 residues: CASSSYIDNEQFF. The DNA for the CDR3 is TGCGCCAGCAGCTCGTATATTGACAATGAGCAGTTCTTC. Complete variable domain (other parts from reference TRBV5-1 and TRBJ2-1): KAGVTQTPRYLIKTRGQQVTLSCSPISGHRSVSWYQQTPGQGLQFLFEYFSETQRNKGNFPGRFSGRQFSNSRSEMNVSTLELGDSALYLCASSSYIDNEQFFGPGTRLTVL.

V gene TRBV7-9 combines with J gene TRBJ1-1; D not resolved. This CDR3 region has 14 residues. The germline V gene has CDR1 SEHNR and CDR2 FQNEAQ (reference sequence). Between the trimmed V and J ends, which lost 2 bases and 10 bases, there was a span of 17 bases. In nucleotides, the CDR3 is TGTGCCAGCAGCTTATTAACCTCACGAGAAGGAGCTTTCTTT. Translating it yields CASSLLTSREGAFF.

This clonotype was found many times. The rearrangement uses TRBV28 and TRBJ1-6, with a tentative D call TRBD1 (5 bases). The germline CDR1 and CDR2 sequences are MDHEN and SYDVKM. This CDR3 has 16 residues. V shed 1 base and J shed 4 bases, with 11 bases lying between them. CDR3 loop: CASSLSTASYNSPLHF. CDR3 DNA sequence: TGTGCCAGCAGTTTATCGACAGCCTCTTATAATTCACCCCTCCACTTT.

This clonotype turned up a few times. The chain is built from TRBV15 and TRBJ1-2; D might be TRBD1 (5 bases). V shed 4 bases and J shed 0 bases, with 15 bases lying between them. The germline V gene has CDR1 LNHNV and CDR2 YYDKDF (reference sequence). The CDR3 is 16 amino acids. CDR3 DNA: TGTGCCACCAGCACACAGGACGGTCGAGCTAACTATGGCTACACCTTC. Amino acids: CATSTQDGRANYGYTF.